The 26 T cell receptor beta chains below were found in one sample sequenced in a study of identical twins. TCRdb re-called the 5' RACE reads with MiXCR, one entry per CDR3 protein. The data hold 450,000 or so distinct CDR3 sequences, with 14% observed a single time. Separately, the same data were catalogued under a study of yellow fever vaccine responses in identical twins.

The sample consisted of CD4+ T cells sorted from blood. These receptors all come from a young woman in good health.

The chain joins TRBV5-6 to TRBJ2-1; TRBD2 agrees at 13 bases. V was clipped by 4 bases and J by 6 bases; unmatched bases: 7. Germline CDR1 reads SGHDT; CDR2 reads YYEEEE. The CDR3 is 16 residues long. The CDR3, as DNA: TGTGCCAGCAGCCGTAGGACTAGCGGGAGAACCAATGAGCAGTTCTTC. It translates to CASSRRTSGRTNEQFF.

The genes are TRBV11-2 and TRBJ2-1, with TRBD2 as a possible D gene (6 bases). This CDR3 has 18 residues. Germline assignment: CDR1 SGHAT and CDR2 FQNNGV. V lost 4 bases to trimming and J lost 6 bases, with 25 bases between them. The CDR3 DNA follows: TGTGCCAGCAGCTCCTTTGGTCGGGGGTTTCGGGGCCCCAATGAGCAGTTCTTC. The encoded protein is CASSSFGRGFRGPNEQFF.

This clonotype occurred many times. The junction departs from germline at one end; a sequencing error may be responsible. The V and J genes are TRBV5-1 and TRBJ2-7; 10 nucleotides align to TRBD1. CDR3 size: 14 residues. Germline CDR1 SGHRS, CDR2 YFSETQ. The DNA for the CDR3 is TGTGCCAGCAGCTTAGGACAGGGGGCCTACGAGCAGTACTTC. Its protein is CASSLGQGAYEQYF. Full variable domain (rest looked up from reference TRBV5-1 and TRBJ2-7): KAGVTQTPRYLIKTRGQQVTLSCSPISGHRSVSWYQQTPGQGLQFLFEYFSETQRNKGNFPGRFSGRQFSNSRSEMNVSTLELGDSALYLCASSLGQGAYEQYFGPGTRLTVT.

This clonotype appeared a few times. CDR3 residues: CASSSGVGGREQYF. The CDR3 nucleotides read TGTGCCAGCAGCTCGGGAGTTGGGGGCCGCGAGCAGTACTTC. This chain connects TRBV11-2 to TRBJ2-7, with D perhaps given as TRBD1 or TRBD2 (6 bases each). The ends were cut back, 4 bases at V and 6 bases at J, with 16 bases in the middle. CDR1 and CDR2 (germline): SGHAT, FQNNGV. The CDR3 length is 14 residues.

This clonotype was seen at least ten times. This sequence joins TRBV6-2 or TRBV6-3 and TRBJ2-4; D gene unclear. Trimming stripped 10 bases from V and 3 bases from J, with 16 bases between. CDR3 size: 14 residues. CDR1 MNHEY and CDR2 SVGEGT come from the germline V gene. CDR3 amino acids: CATHGSLGKNIQYF. The CDR3 DNA sequence: TGTGCCACCCATGGGTCCCTAGGCAAAAACATTCAGTACTTC.

This clonotype turned up a few times. The chain employs TRBV5-5 and TRBJ2-3; tentative D call: TRBD2 (5 bases). This CDR3 spans 13 amino acids. The V gene lost 4 bases and the J gene lost 11 bases, with 17 bases spanning the gap. Per the germline V gene, CDR1 is SGHKS and CDR2 is YYEKEE (reference sequence). CDR3 sequence (DNA): TGTGCCAGCAGCCTAGAGGGTCCAACCATGCAGTATTTT. Residues: CASSLEGPTMQYF. Filled out from reference TRBV5-5 and TRBJ2-3, the complete variable domain reads DAGVTQSPTHLIKTRGQQVTLRCSPISGHKSVSWYQQVLGQGPQFIFQYYEKEERGRGNFPDRFSARQFPNYSSELNVNALLLGDSALYLCASSLEGPTMQYFGPGTRLTVL.

V usage is TRBV10-2 and J usage is TRBJ1-5; 7 positions match TRBD1. There are 15 residues in the CDR3. Germline CDR1 WSHSY, CDR2 SAAADI. J lost 2 bases, V lost 4 bases, and 5 bases had no gene match. As DNA, the CDR3 is TGCGCCAGCAGTGCTAGGGGGCCTGGCAATCAGCCCCAGCATTTT. Translation: CASSARGPGNQPQHF.

V usage is TRBV5-1 and J usage is TRBJ1-1; D is perhaps TRBD1 (6 bases). Looked up from germline, CDR1 is SGHRS and CDR2 is YFSETQ. This CDR3 spans 15 amino acids. The ends were cut back, 4 bases at V and 0 bases at J, with 13 bases in the middle. The CDR3 loop is CASSVGQLMNTEAFF. The DNA for the CDR3 is TGCGCCAGCAGCGTCGGACAGCTCATGAACACTGAAGCTTTCTTT.

This clonotype was seen a few times. J is TRBJ1-2 and V is TRBV5-1; 9 bases are a match to TRBD1. Germline lookup yields CDR1 SGHRS and CDR2 YFSETQ. V lost 4 bases, J lost 4 bases, and 8 bases stayed unmatched. The CDR3 totals 15 residues. The CDR3 bases are TGCGCCAGCAGCACGCCGGGACAGGGAGGCTATGGCTACACCTTC. Translation: CASSTPGQGGYGYTF. Together with reference TRBV5-1 and TRBJ1-2, the CDR3 gives the full variable domain: KAGVTQTPRYLIKTRGQQVTLSCSPISGHRSVSWYQQTPGQGLQFLFEYFSETQRNKGNFPGRFSGRQFSNSRSEMNVSTLELGDSALYLCASSTPGQGGYGYTFGSGTRLTVV.

The V call is TRBV18, the J call TRBJ2-1, with a weak D call TRBD1 (6 bases). V was trimmed by 0 bases and J by 0 bases, leaving 9 bases between them. Germline CDR1 reads KGHSH; CDR2 reads LQKENI. The CDR3 has 16 residues. CDR3 amino acids: CASSPPGGPSYNEQFF. CDR3 bases: TGTGCCAGCTCACCACCTGGGGGCCCCTCCTACAATGAGCAGTTCTTC.

This clonotype has more than one count but fewer than ten. The chain is built from TRBV4-1 and TRBJ2-7, with TRBD1 as a possible D gene (5 bases). The V gene's germline CDR1 is MGHRA and CDR2 YSYEKL. V gave up 5 bases and J gave up 7 bases, with 15 bases separating them. The CDR3 runs 13 residues. CDR3 nucleotides: TGCGCCAGCAGCTCGACAGCGTCCTCGGAGCAGTACTTC. Translated, it gives CASSSTASSEQYF.

The CDR3 region has the DNA TGTGCCAGCAGCTCCGTTAGGGGCAATGAGCAGTTCTTC. Protein sequence: CASSSVRGNEQFF. V gene TRBV11-2 combines with J gene TRBJ2-1; D possibly corresponds to TRBD1 (5 bases). Trimming left V 4 bases short and J 6 bases short, with 10 bases between. The CDR3 covers 13 residues. Germline V gives CDR1 SGHAT, CDR2 FQNNGV.

Only a few counts were recorded for this clonotype. The chain has TRBV3-1 and TRBJ1-1; maybe TRBD1 (5 bases). The CDR3 has 13 residues. The V gene's germline CDR1 is LGHDT and CDR2 YNNKEL (reference sequence). V was clipped by 7 bases and J by 4 bases, with 13 bases between them. DNA of the CDR3: TGTGCCAGCACGCCAGGGTCGTTCACTGAAGCTTTCTTT. Amino acids: CASTPGSFTEAFF.

This chain connects TRBV12-3 or TRBV12-4 to TRBJ2-2; 8 bases align to TRBD1. The CDR3 runs 18 residues. Trimming at V came to 2 bases and at J to 1 base, leaving 9 bases not matched to a gene. CDR3 protein: CASSLFQGAIVNTGELFF. The CDR3 coding sequence is TGTGCCAGCAGTTTATTTCAGGGGGCCATTGTGAACACCGGGGAGCTGTTTTTT.

This clonotype has a handful of counts. The chain carries TRBV7-2 and TRBJ2-1; TRBD2 aligns across 8 bases. This CDR3 region has 16 residues. Germline V gene sequence: CDR1 SGHTA, CDR2 FQGNSA. V lost 5 bases and J lost 12; bases outside the gene matches: 18. In DNA form, the CDR3 reads TGTGCCAGCAGCCCCCCCAAGGGTAGCGGGGTATTCGGGCAGTTCTTC. Amino acids: CASSPPKGSGVFGQFF.

V gene TRBV9 combines with J gene TRBJ2-1; 11 bases agree with TRBD2. CDR3 size: 20 residues. V gave up 0 bases and J gave up 0 bases; unmatched junction bases: 11. Germline loops: CDR1 SGDLS, CDR2 YYNGEE. In nucleotides, the CDR3 is TGTGCCAGCAGCGTAGGGCGGGCTAGCGGGGGGCGGAGCTCCTACAATGAGCAGTTCTTC. This translates into CASSVGRASGGRSSYNEQFF.

This clonotype was seen more than once but under ten times. The chain has TRBV20-1 and TRBJ1-5; D gene uncertain. CDR3 size: 14 residues. Germline CDR1 and CDR2: DFQATT and SNEGSKA (reference sequence). V was trimmed by 0 bases and J by 3 bases, leaving 9 bases between them. The CDR3 DNA is TGCAGTGCTAGAGAGGCCCGCCCCAATCAGCCCCAGCATTTT. The encoded protein is CSAREARPNQPQHF.

Here the CDR3 reads CASSSTDSEQYF. The CDR3 DNA is TGTGCCAGCAGTTCGACAGACAGCGAGCAGTACTTC. The rearrangement joins TRBV6-6 to TRBJ2-7; a weak D match, TRBD1 (5 bases). Trimming removed 4 bases from V and 6 bases from J, with 10 bases in between. Germline V gene lookup returns CDR1 MNHNY and CDR2 SVGAGI (reference sequence). This CDR3 comprises 12 residues.

This clonotype occurred many times. This chain connects TRBV5-1 to TRBJ2-3, with 8 bases fitting TRBD1. CDR3 length: 15 amino acids. Germline assignment: CDR1 SGHRS and CDR2 YFSETQ. Losses at the gene ends were 2 bases for V and 4 bases for J; bases not matched to a gene: 6. The CDR3 DNA follows: TGCGCCAGCAGCTTTCAACCGACAGGGGCAGATACGCAGTATTTT. Amino acids: CASSFQPTGADTQYF.

In this sample, this clonotype turned up a few times. V gene TRBV7-2 combines with J gene TRBJ2-4, with 11 bases that match TRBD2. J lost 1 base, V lost 5 bases, and 4 bases had no gene match. Germline loops: CDR1 SGHTA, CDR2 FQGNSA. The CDR3 sequence is 16 residues long. CDR3 residues: CASSPTSGSAKNIQYF. CDR3 DNA sequence: TGTGCCAGCAGCCCCACTAGCGGGAGTGCCAAAAACATTCAGTACTTC.

This sequence joins TRBV15 and TRBJ2-3, with D maybe TRBD2 (6 bases). The CDR3 spans 13 residues. V lost 0 bases and J lost 14, with 15 bases in between. CDR1 and CDR2 (germline): LNHNV, YYDKDF (reference sequence). In nucleotides, the CDR3 is TGTGCCACCAGCAGAGATCGGGGAGGTCCTCCGTATTTT. Translated: CATSRDRGGPPYF.

The gene calls are TRBV6-1 and TRBJ2-3; TRBD1 agrees at 9 bases. The junction had 6 bases not matched to a gene; V was cut back by 6 bases and J by 5 bases. The CDR3 is 14 amino acids. CDR1 MNHNS and CDR2 SASEGT come from the germline V gene. The CDR3 DNA follows: TGTGCCAGCAGGTCCGGACAGGGGAGAGATACGCAGTATTTT. Amino acid sequence: CASRSGQGRDTQYF.

The chain recombines TRBV6-4 with TRBJ2-5; tentative D call: TRBD1 (6 bases). Per the germline V gene, CDR1 is MRHNA and CDR2 is SNTAGT. The length of the CDR3 is 14 residues. Between the trimmed V and J ends, which lost 4 bases and 5 bases, there was a span of 14 bases. This CDR3 is CASSVQDRGETQYF. CDR3 DNA: TGTGCCAGCAGTGTCCAGGACAGAGGGGAGACCCAGTACTTC.

The sample holds a few counts of this clonotype. V usage is TRBV20-1 and J usage is TRBJ2-7, with unresolved D. Per the germline V gene, CDR1 is DFQATT and CDR2 is SNEGSKA (reference sequence). This CDR3 is 13 amino acids long. The V and J ends lost 3 bases and 4 bases respectively, with 13 bases between them. The CDR3 nucleotides are TGCAGTGCTAGGTCCCCCACGGGTTACGAGCAGTACTTC. It yields the protein CSARSPTGYEQYF.

This rearrangement joins TRBV25-1 to TRBJ2-2; weak D call: TRBD1 (6 bases). Looked up from germline, CDR1 is MGHDK and CDR2 is SYGVNS. The CDR3 runs 14 residues. The V gene lost 0 bases and the J gene lost 7 bases, with 9 bases spanning the gap. The CDR3 coding sequence is TGTGCCAGCAGTGAATATGGGGGCCGCGGGGAGCTGTTTTTT. Its protein is CASSEYGGRGELFF.

The chain links TRBV7-2 to TRBJ2-1; 10 bases fit TRBD2. The germline gives CDR1 SGHTA, CDR2 FQGNSA. With V trimmed by 1 base and J by 7 bases, 7 bases remained unmatched. The CDR3 contains 16 residues. CDR3 region: CASSLGSGGAMNEQFF. The CDR3 nucleotides are TGTGCCAGCAGCTTAGGAAGCGGGGGGGCTATGAATGAGCAGTTCTTC.